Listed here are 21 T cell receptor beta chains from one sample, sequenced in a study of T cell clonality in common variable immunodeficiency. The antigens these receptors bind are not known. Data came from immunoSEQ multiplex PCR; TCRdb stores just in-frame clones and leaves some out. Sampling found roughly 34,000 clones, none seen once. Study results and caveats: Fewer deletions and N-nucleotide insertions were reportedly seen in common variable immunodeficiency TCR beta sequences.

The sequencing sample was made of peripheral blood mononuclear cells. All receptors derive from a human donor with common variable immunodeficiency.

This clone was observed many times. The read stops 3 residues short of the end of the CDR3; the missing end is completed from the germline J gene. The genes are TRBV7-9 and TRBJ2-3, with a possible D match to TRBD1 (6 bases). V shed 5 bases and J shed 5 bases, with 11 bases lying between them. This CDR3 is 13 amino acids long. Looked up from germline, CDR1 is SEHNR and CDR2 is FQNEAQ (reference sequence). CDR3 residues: CASSVYREDTQYF. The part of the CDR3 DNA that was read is TGTGCCAGCAGCGTATACAGGGAAGATACG.

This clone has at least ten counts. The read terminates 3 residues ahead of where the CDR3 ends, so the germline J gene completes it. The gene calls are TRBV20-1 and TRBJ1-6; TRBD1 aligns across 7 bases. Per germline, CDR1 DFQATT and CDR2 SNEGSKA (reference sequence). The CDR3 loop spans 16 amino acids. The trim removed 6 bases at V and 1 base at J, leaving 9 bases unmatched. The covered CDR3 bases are TGCAGTGCGAGGGCGGCAGGGGGGTCCTATAATTCACCC. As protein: CSARAAGGSYNSP. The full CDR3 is CSARAAGGSYNSPLHF.

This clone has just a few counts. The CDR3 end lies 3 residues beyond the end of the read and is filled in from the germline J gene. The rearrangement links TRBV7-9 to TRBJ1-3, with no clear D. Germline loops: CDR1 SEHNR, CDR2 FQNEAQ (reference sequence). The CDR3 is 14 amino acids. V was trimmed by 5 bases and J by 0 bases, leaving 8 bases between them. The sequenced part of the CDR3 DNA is TGTGCCAGCAGCCTCCGGGTCTCTGGAAACACC. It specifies CASSLRVSGNT. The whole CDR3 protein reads CASSLRVSGNTIYF.

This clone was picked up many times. The part of the CDR3 DNA that was read is TGTGCCAGTAGTATCCCTAGTTCCTACGAG. Its protein is CASSIPSSYE. The whole CDR3 is CASSIPSSYEQYF. This chain joins TRBV19 and TRBJ2-7; D uncertain. The sequenced fragment ends 3 residues before the CDR3 boundary, so the rest is inferred from the germline J gene. V shed 3 bases and J shed 1 base, with 7 bases lying between them. CDR3 length: 13 residues. Germline CDR1 LNHDA, CDR2 SQIVND (reference sequence).

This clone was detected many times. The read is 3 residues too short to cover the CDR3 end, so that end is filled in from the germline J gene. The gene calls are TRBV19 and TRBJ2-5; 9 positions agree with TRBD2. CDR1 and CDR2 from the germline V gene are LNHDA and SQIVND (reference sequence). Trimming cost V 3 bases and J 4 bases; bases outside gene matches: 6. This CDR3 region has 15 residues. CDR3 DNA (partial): TGTGCCAGTAGTATCAGCGGGAGGCCTGTAGAGACC. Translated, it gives CASSISGRPVET. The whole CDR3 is CASSISGRPVETQYF.

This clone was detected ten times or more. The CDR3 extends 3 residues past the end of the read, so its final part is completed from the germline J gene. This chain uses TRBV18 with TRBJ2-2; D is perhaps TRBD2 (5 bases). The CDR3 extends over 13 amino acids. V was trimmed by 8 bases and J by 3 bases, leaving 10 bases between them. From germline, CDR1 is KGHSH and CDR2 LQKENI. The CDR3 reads CASAQEDTGELFF. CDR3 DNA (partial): TGTGCCAGCGCCCAGGAGGACACCGGGGAG.

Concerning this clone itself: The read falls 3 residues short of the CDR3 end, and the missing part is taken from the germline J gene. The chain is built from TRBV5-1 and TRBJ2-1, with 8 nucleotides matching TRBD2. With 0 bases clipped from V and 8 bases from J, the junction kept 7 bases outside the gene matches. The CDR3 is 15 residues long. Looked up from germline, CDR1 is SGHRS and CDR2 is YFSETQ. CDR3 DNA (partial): TGCGCCAGCAGCTTGGACCGTCCTAGCGGGCATGAG. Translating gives CASSLDRPSGHE. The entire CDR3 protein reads CASSLDRPSGHEQFF.

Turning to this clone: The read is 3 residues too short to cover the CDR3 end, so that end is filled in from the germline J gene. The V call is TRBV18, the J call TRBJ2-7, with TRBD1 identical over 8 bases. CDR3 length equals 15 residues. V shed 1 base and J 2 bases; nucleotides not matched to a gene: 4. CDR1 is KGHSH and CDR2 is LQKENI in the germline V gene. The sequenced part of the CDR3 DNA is TGTGCCAGCTCACCACGGACAGGGAGGCCCTACGAG. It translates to CASSPRTGRPYE. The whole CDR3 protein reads CASSPRTGRPYEQYF.

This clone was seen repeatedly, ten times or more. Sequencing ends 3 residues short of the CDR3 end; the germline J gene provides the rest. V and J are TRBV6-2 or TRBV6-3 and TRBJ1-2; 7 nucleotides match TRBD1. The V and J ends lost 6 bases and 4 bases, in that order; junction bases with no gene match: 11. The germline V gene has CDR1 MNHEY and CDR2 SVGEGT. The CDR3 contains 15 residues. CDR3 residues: CASRPNDRVGYGYTF. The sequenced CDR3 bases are TGTGCCAGCAGACCCAACGACAGGGTTGGCTATGGC.

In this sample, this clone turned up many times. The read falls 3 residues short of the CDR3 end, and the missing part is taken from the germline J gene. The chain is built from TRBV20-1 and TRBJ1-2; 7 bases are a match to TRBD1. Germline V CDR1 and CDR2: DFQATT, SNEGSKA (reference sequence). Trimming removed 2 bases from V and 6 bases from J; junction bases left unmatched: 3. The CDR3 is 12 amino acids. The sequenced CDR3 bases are TGCAGTGCTAGACATACAGGGGATGGC. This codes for CSARHTGDG. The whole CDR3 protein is CSARHTGDGYTF.

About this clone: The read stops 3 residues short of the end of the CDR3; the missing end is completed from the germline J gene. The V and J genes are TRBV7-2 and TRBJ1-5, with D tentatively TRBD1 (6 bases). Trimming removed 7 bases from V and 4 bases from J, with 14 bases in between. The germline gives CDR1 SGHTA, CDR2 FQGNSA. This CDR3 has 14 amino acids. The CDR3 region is CASTFGTPNQPQHF. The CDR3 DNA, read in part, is TGTGCCAGCACCTTCGGGACACCAAATCAGCCC.

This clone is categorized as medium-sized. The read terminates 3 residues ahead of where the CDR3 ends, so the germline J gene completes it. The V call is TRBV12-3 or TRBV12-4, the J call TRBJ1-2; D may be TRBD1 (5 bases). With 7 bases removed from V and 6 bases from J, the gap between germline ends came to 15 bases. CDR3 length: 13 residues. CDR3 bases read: TGTGCCAGCACCCCTCGGCAGGGTGATGGC. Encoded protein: CASTPRQGDG. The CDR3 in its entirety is CASTPRQGDGYTF.

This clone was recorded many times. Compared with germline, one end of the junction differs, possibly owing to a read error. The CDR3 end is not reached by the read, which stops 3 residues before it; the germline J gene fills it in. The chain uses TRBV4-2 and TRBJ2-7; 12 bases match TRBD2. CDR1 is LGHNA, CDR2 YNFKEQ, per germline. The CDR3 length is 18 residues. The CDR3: CASSPANTGTSGFYEQYF. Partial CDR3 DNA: TGCGCCAGCAGCCCGGCGAATACCGGGACTAGCGGGTTCTACGAG.

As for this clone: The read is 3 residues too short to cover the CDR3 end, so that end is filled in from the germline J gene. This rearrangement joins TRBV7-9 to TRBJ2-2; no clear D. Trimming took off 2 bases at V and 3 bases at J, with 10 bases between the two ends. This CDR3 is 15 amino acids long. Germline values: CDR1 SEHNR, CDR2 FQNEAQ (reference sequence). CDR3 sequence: CASSLFQWYTGELFF. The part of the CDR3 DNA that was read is TGTGCCAGCAGCTTATTTCAGTGGTACACCGGGGAG.

The CDR3 protein is CASSFRQGAVNEQFF. CDR3 bases read: TGTGCCAGCAGCTTTAGGCAGGGGGCCGTCAATGAG. This rearrangement joins TRBV11-2 to TRBJ2-1; 8 bases agree with TRBD1. From the germline J gene comes the end of the CDR3, since the read stops 3 residues before it. V lost 3 bases and J lost 6; bases outside the gene matches: 7. The V gene's germline CDR1 is SGHAT and CDR2 FQNNGV. This CDR3 comprises 15 residues. Drawing the rest from reference TRBV11-2 and TRBJ2-1, the complete variable domain is EAGVAQSPRYKIIEKRQSVAFWCNPISGHATLYWYQQILGQGPKLLIQFQNNGVVDDSQLPKDRFSAERLKGVDSTLKIQPAKLEDSAVYLCASSFRQGAVNEQFFGPGTRLTVL.

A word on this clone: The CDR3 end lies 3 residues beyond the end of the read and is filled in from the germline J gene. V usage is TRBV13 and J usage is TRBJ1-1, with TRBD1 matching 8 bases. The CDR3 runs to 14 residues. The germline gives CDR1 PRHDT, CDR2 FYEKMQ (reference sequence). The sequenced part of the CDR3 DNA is TGTGCCAGCAGCCCCCACGTCCGGGACAGGGAA. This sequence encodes CASSPHVRDRE. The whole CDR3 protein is CASSPHVRDREAFF.

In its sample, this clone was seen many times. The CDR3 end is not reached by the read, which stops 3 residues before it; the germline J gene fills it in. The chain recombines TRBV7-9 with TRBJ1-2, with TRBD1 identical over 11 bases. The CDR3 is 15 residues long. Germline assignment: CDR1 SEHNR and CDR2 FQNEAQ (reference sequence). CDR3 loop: CASSPGQGALWGYTF. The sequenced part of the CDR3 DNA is TGTGCCAGCAGTCCCGGACAGGGGGCTCTATGGGGC. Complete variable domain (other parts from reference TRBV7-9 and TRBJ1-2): DTGVSQNPRHKITKRGQNVTFRCDPISEHNRLYWYRQTLGQGPEFLTYFQNEAQLEKSRLLSDRFSAERPKGSFSTLEIQRTEQGDSAMYLCASSPGQGALWGYTFGSGTRLTVV.

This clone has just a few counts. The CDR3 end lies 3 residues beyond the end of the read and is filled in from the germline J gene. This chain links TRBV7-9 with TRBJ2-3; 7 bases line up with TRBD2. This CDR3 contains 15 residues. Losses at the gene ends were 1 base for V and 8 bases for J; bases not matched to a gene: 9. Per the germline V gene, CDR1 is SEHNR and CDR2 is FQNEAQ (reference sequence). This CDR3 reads CASSLGRGRSGTQYF. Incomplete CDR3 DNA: TGTGCCAGCAGCTTAGGGCGGGGGAGATCGGGTACG.

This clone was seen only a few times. The sequenced CDR3 bases are TGTGCCAGCTCACCCCTAGACGTTCGGGGAGTTAACTATGGC. Encoded protein: CASSPLDVRGVNYG. In full, the CDR3 reads CASSPLDVRGVNYGYTF. This rearrangement joins TRBV18 to TRBJ1-2; the D is unclear. The missing CDR3 end, 3 residues past where the read stops, is filled in from the germline J gene. V lost 3 bases, J lost 1 base, and 18 bases lay in between. CDR1 and CDR2 from the germline V gene are KGHSH and LQKENI. The CDR3 loop spans 17 amino acids.

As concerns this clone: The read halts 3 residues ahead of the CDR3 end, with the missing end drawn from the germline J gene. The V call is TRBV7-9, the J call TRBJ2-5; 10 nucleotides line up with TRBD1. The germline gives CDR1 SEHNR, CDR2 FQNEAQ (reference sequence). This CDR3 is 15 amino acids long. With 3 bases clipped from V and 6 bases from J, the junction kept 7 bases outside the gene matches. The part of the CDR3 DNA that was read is TGTGCCAGCAGCTTGGGGACAGGGGAAAACCAGACC. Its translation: CASSLGTGENQT. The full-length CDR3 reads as CASSLGTGENQTQYF.

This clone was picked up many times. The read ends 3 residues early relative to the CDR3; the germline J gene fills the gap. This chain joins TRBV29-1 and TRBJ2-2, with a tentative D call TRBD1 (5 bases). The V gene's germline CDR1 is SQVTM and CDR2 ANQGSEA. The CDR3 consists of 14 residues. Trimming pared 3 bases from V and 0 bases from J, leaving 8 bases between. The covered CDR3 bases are TGCAGCGTTGAGAAGGGGTCGAACACCGGGGAG. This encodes CSVEKGSNTGE. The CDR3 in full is CSVEKGSNTGELFF.